Shown below are 23 T cell receptor beta chains from a single sample sequenced in a study of T cell responses to AZD1222 COVID-19 vaccine. Profiled with immunoSEQ multiplex PCR; TCRdb holds only in-frame clones, not every one. The sample records some 110,000 clones, more than 75% being singletons. Here the sequenced sample was peripheral blood, taken on day 0 of AZD1222 vaccination. The receptors shown here come from an adult in good health.

The chain carries TRBV9 and TRBJ2-1, with unresolved D. CDR1 SGDLS and CDR2 YYNGEE come from the germline V gene. The CDR3 has 16 amino acids. V gave up 1 base and J gave up 12 bases, with 23 bases separating them. The CDR3 sequence is CASSVTGFPARSVQFF. CDR3 coding DNA: TGTGCCAGCAGCGTAACGGGCTTCCCCGCTCGGAGTGTGCAGTTCTTC.

The genes are TRBV27 and TRBJ2-2; D might be TRBD1 (7 bases). CDR3 size: 16 residues. V was shortened by 2 bases and J by 6 bases, with 16 bases between the two germline ends. In germline, CDR1 is MNHEY, CDR2 SMNVEV (reference sequence). The DNA of the CDR3 is TGTGCCAGCAGTTTAAATTTCAGGGGGGCCTCCGGGGAGCTGTTTTTT. Protein: CASSLNFRGASGELFF.

This chain joins TRBV6-6 and TRBJ2-5, with D possibly called TRBD1 or TRBD2 (5 bases each). Germline assignment: CDR1 MNHNY and CDR2 SVGAGI (reference sequence). V gave up 5 bases and J gave up 5 bases, with 27 bases separating them. CDR3 size: 18 residues. CDR3 in DNA: TGTGCCAGCAGTCAATCGCCCCACCGGGACGCGCGATGGGAGACCCAGTACTTC. Translating gives CASSQSPHRDARWETQYF.

The V gene is TRBV19, the J gene TRBJ2-4; D is possibly TRBD2 (6 bases). V was trimmed by 6 bases and J by 8 bases, leaving 20 bases between them. Germline CDR1 LNHDA, CDR2 SQIVND (reference sequence). The CDR3 sequence is 15 residues long. CDR3 loop: CASSPRTSSGDIQYF. The DNA for the CDR3 is TGTGCCAGTAGCCCCCGGACCTCCTCGGGGGACATTCAGTACTTC.

The chain joins TRBV5-6 to TRBJ1-5; D gene uncertain. Germline V gene lookup returns CDR1 SGHDT and CDR2 YYEEEE. The V gene lost 0 bases and the J gene lost 5 bases, with 15 bases spanning the gap. The CDR3 loop spans 16 amino acids. The CDR3 loop is CASSLGSTGRDQPQHF. The DNA for the CDR3 is TGTGCCAGCAGCTTGGGGTCCACCGGGCGGGATCAGCCCCAGCATTTT.

This clone is a singleton in its sample. The chain is built from TRBV2 and TRBJ1-5; D call uncertain. Trimming removed 6 bases from V and 4 bases from J, with 13 bases in between. The CDR3 is made up of 14 amino acids. Germline V gene data show CDR1 as SNHLY and CDR2 as FYNNEI. The chain's CDR3 is CASSDEYGNQPQHF. DNA for the CDR3: TGTGCCAGCAGCGACGAGTACGGGAATCAGCCCCAGCATTTT. Complete variable domain (other parts from reference TRBV2 and TRBJ1-5): EPEVTQTPSHQVTQMGQEVILRCVPISNHLYFYWYRQILGQKVEFLVSFYNNEISEKSEIFDDQFSVERPDGSNFTLKIRSTKLEDSAMYFCASSDEYGNQPQHFGDGTRLSIL.

The V and J genes are TRBV24-1 and TRBJ1-5; 8 positions match TRBD1. The CDR3 has 16 amino acids. The germline V gene encodes CDR1 KGHDR and CDR2 SFDVKD. V trimming: 3 bases; J trimming: 11 bases; junction bases outside the gene matches: 14. CDR3 region: CATSDGGTGADRAQHF. In DNA form, the CDR3 reads TGTGCCACCAGTGATGGAGGGACAGGCGCTGACCGGGCCCAGCATTTT.

This clone showed up just a few times. The chain has TRBV11-2 and TRBJ1-1; 8 positions match TRBD1. The CDR3 has 14 residues. The J segment lost 5 bases and the V segment lost 3 bases, leaving 5 bases of the junction unmatched. Germline V CDR1 and CDR2: SGHAT, FQNNGV. CDR3 region: CASSFGQGETEAFF. CDR3 nucleotides: TGTGCCAGCAGCTTTGGACAGGGTGAGACTGAAGCTTTCTTT.

The chain recombines TRBV28 with TRBJ2-1; the D is unclear. V lost 1 base and J lost 11, with 12 bases in between. The CDR3 runs 13 residues. The germline V gene encodes CDR1 MDHEN and CDR2 SYDVKM. The CDR3, as DNA: TGTGCCAGCAGTTTATCCCCCGACGTGAAGCAGTTCTTC. Amino acid sequence: CASSLSPDVKQFF.

This chain joins TRBV7-9 and TRBJ1-2; no clear D gene. Trimming left V 3 bases short and J 3 bases short, with 8 bases between. The CDR3 contains 13 residues. Germline CDR1 reads SEHNR; CDR2 reads FQNEAQ (reference sequence). The CDR3 DNA reads TGTGCCAGCAGCTTGTCAGAGCACTATGGCTACACCTTC. Translating it yields CASSLSEHYGYTF.

The sample holds one count of this clone. This chain uses TRBV15 with TRBJ2-1; D remains unclear. Germline V gene lookup returns CDR1 LNHNV and CDR2 YYDKDF (reference sequence). V dropped 0 bases and J dropped 13 bases, with 10 bases sitting between them. This CDR3 contains 12 residues. DNA for the CDR3: TGTGCCACCAGCAGAGATTTCGGGCACCAGTTCTTC. It codes for CATSRDFGHQFF.

The chain employs TRBV5-5 and TRBJ2-1; no clear D. From germline, CDR1 is SGHKS and CDR2 YYEKEE (reference sequence). The V and J ends lost 4 bases and 0 bases respectively, with 11 bases between them. The CDR3 runs 15 residues. CDR3 in amino acids: CASSPGPSSYNEQFF. CDR3 DNA: TGTGCCAGCAGCCCAGGACCGAGCTCCTACAATGAGCAGTTCTTC.

Here the CDR3 reads CASLRTDAYEQYF. CDR3 nucleotides: TGTGCCAGCCTCCGGACCGATGCCTACGAGCAGTACTTC. The V and J genes are TRBV28 and TRBJ2-7; D gene unclear. Germline V gene sequence: CDR1 MDHEN, CDR2 SYDVKM. This CDR3 is 13 amino acids long. The ends were cut back, 8 bases at V and 2 bases at J, with 13 bases in the middle.

This rearrangement joins TRBV28 to TRBJ1-6; D possibly corresponds to TRBD1 (6 bases). The V end was cut by 6 bases, the J end by 9 bases, with 15 bases between. The germline V gene encodes CDR1 MDHEN and CDR2 SYDVKM. This CDR3 contains 14 residues. In DNA form, the CDR3 reads TGTGCCAGCAGCCAAACAGGGATGGTTTCACCCCTCCACTTT. Amino acids: CASSQTGMVSPLHF.

J is TRBJ2-1 and V is TRBV6-1, with TRBD1 matching 8 bases. CDR3 length: 15 residues. The ends lost 1 base at V and 4 bases at J; junction bases unmatched: 3. Germline V gene sequence: CDR1 MNHNS, CDR2 SASEGT. CDR3 sequence reads: CASSEGTGTYNEQFF. In DNA, the CDR3 is TGTGCCAGCAGTGAAGGGACAGGGACTTACAATGAGCAGTTCTTC.

J is TRBJ1-4 and V is TRBV18; D is undetermined. The V gene lost 1 base and the J gene lost 6 bases, with 6 bases spanning the gap. This CDR3 is built from 13 residues. Looked up from germline, CDR1 is KGHSH and CDR2 is LQKENI. The CDR3 bases are TGTGCCAGCTCACCACGCTTGGATGAAAAACTGTTTTTT. It translates to CASSPRLDEKLFF.

The rearrangement joins TRBV19 to TRBJ1-1; D unclear. V dropped 8 bases and J dropped 1 base, with 8 bases sitting between them. There are 12 residues in the CDR3. The germline CDR1 and CDR2 sequences are LNHDA and SQIVND (reference sequence). DNA of the CDR3: TGTGCCAGTTCCCTGGGGAACACTGAAGCTTTCTTT. Its protein product is CASSLGNTEAFF.

The sample holds one count of this clone. This sequence joins TRBV18 and TRBJ1-1; possible D gene TRBD1, 6 bases. V lost 3 bases, J lost 3 bases, and 14 bases lay in between. There are 15 residues in the CDR3. Germline V gene data show CDR1 as KGHSH and CDR2 as LQKENI. The CDR3 region is CASSPVGQTYTEAFF. The CDR3 region has the DNA TGTGCCAGCTCACCCGTCGGACAGACCTACACTGAAGCTTTCTTT.

The chain employs TRBV7-9 and TRBJ2-1, with D possibly being TRBD2 (6 bases). Germline V lookup: CDR1 SEHNR, CDR2 FQNEAQ (reference sequence). Trimming pared 6 bases from V and 2 bases from J, leaving 17 bases between. The CDR3 length is 16 residues. CDR3 sequence: CASRLGGEVPYNEQFF. DNA of the CDR3: TGTGCCAGCAGACTAGGAGGGGAAGTCCCCTACAATGAGCAGTTCTTC.

This clone was counted once. The rearrangement links TRBV11-2 to TRBJ1-1, with D possibly TRBD1 on 5 matching bases. Germline loops: CDR1 SGHAT, CDR2 FQNNGV. The V end was cut by 3 bases, the J end by 0 bases, with 8 bases between. This CDR3 has 14 amino acids. CDR3 DNA sequence: TGTGCCAGCAGCTTTGGGGCTATGAACACTGAAGCTTTCTTT. Translation gives CASSFGAMNTEAFF.

The V gene is TRBV19, the J gene TRBJ2-1, with D tentatively TRBD1 (7 bases). V was pared by 8 bases and J by 4 bases, with 30 bases between. In germline, CDR1 is LNHDA, CDR2 SQIVND (reference sequence). The CDR3 totals 19 residues. This CDR3 reads CASLGRRDRESLTYNEQFF. CDR3 sequence (DNA): TGTGCCAGTCTGGGGAGGAGAGACAGGGAATCTCTTACTTACAATGAGCAGTTCTTC.

V is TRBV7-9 and J is TRBJ1-4, with 8 bases aligning to TRBD1. CDR3 length: 15 residues. Germline V gives CDR1 SEHNR, CDR2 FQNEAQ (reference sequence). V was pared by 2 bases and J by 6 bases, with 5 bases of the junction left unmatched. As DNA, the CDR3 is TGTGCCAGCAGCTTAAGCGGGACAGGCTATGAAAAACTGTTTTTT. This sequence encodes CASSLSGTGYEKLFF.

DNA for the CDR3: TGCAGCGTTGAAGGGACTACGAAACCATTGAACTACAATGAGCAGTTCTTC. Protein: CSVEGTTKPLNYNEQFF. The chain is built from TRBV29-1 and TRBJ2-1; weak D call: TRBD2 (6 bases). Germline assignment: CDR1 SQVTM and CDR2 ANQGSEA. The V end lost 1 base, the J end lost 3 bases, and 19 bases lay between the germline ends. This CDR3 spans 17 amino acids.